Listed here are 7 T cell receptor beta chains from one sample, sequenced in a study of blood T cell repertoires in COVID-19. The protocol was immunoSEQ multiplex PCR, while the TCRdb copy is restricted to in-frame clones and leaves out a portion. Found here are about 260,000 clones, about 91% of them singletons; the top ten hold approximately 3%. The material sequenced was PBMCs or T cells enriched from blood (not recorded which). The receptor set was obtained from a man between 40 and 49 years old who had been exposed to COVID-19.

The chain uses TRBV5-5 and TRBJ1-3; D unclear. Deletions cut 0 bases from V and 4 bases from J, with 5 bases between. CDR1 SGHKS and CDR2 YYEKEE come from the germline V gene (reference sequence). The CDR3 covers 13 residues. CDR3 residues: CASSLGGGNTIYF. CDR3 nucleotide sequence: TGTGCCAGCAGCTTGGGCGGGGGAAACACCATATATTTT.

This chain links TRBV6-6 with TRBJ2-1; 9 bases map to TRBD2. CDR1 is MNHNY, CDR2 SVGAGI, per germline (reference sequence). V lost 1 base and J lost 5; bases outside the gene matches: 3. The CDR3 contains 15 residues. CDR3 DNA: TGTGCCAGCAGTTACTTAGCGGGAGTGAACAATGAGCAGTTCTTC. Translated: CASSYLAGVNNEQFF.

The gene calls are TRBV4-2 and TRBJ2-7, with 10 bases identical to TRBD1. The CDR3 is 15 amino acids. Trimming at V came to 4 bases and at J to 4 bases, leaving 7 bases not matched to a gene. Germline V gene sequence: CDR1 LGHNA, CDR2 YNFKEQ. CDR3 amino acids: CASSLGGTGVYEQYF. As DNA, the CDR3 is TGTGCCAGCAGCCTAGGTGGGACAGGGGTTTACGAGCAGTACTTC.

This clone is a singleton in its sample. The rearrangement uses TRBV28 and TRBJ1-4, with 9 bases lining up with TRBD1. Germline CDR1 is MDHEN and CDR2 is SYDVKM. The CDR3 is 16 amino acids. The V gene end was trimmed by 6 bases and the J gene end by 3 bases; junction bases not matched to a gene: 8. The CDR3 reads CASRLRQGGPNEKLFF. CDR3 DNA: TGTGCCAGCAGATTACGACAGGGGGGCCCTAATGAAAAACTGTTTTTT.

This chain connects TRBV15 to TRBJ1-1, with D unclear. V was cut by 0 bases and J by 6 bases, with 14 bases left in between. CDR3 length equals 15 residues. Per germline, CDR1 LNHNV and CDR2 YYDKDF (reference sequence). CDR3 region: CATSRELGPRAEAFF. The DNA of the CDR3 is TGTGCCACCAGCAGAGAGTTGGGTCCGAGGGCTGAAGCTTTCTTT. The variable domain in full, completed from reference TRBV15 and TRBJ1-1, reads DAMVIQNPRYQVTQFGKPVTLSCSQTLNHNVMYWYQQKSSQAPKLLFHYYDKDFNNEADTPDNFQSRRPNTSFCFLDIRSPGLGDTAMYLCATSRELGPRAEAFFGQGTRLTVV.

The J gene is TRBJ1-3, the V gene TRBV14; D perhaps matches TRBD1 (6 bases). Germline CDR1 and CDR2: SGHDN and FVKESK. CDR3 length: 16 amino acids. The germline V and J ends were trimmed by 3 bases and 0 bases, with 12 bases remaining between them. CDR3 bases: TGTGCCAGCAGCCAGCTCGGACAGCGCTCTGGAAACACCATATATTTT. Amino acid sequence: CASSQLGQRSGNTIYF.

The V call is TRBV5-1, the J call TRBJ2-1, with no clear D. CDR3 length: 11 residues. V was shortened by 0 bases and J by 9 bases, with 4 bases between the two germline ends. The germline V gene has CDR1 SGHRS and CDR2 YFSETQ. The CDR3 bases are TGCGCCAGCAGCTTGGCCGTTGAGCAGTTCTTC. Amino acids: CASSLAVEQFF.